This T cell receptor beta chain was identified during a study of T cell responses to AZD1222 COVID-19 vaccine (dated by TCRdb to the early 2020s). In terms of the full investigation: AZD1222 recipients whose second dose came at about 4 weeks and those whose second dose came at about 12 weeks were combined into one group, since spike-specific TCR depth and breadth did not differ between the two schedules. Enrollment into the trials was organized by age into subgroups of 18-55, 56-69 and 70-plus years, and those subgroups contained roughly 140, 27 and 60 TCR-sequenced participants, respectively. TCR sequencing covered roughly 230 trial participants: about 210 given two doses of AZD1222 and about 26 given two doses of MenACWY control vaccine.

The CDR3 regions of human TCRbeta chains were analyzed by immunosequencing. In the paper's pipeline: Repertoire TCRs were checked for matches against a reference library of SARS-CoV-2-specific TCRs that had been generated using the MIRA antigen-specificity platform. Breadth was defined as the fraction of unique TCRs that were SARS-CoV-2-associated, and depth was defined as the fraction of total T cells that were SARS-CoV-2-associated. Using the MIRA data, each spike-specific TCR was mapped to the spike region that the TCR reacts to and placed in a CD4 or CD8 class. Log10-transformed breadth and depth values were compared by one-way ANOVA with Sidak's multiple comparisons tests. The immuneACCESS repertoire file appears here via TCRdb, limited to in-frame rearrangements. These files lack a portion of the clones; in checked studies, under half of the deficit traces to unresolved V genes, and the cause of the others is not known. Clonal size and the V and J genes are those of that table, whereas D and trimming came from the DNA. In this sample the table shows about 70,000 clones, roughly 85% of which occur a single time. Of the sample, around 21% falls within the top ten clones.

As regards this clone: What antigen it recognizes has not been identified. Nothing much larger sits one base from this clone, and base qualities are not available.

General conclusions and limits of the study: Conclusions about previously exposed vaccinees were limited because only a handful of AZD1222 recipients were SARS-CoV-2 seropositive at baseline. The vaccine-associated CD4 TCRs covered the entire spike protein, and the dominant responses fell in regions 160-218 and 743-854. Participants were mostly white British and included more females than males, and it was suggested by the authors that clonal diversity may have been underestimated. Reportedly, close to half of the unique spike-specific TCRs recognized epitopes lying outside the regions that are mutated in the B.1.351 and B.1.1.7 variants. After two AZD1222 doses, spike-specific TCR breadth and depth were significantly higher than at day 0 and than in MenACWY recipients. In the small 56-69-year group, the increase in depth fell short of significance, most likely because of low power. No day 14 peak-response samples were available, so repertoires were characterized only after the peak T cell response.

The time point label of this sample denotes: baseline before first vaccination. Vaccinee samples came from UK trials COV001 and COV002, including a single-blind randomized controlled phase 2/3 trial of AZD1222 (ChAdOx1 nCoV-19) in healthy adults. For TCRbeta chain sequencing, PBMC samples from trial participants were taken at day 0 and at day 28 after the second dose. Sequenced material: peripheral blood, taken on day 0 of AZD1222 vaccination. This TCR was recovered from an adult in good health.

CDR3 protein: CASSKSDTYNEQFF. The bases read TGCGCCAGCAGCAAGTCGGACACGTACAATGAGCAGTTCTTC. Here the chain combines TRBV5-1 and TRBJ2-1; the D gene is possibly TRBD1, with 5 bases matching. The V and J ends are trimmed by 4 bases and 4 bases, leaving 12 bases between them. The germline V gene specifies SGHRS as CDR1 and YFSETQ as CDR2. Including the terminal cysteine and phenylalanine, the CDR3 comprises 14 residues. CDR3 DNA only is kept here, 42 bases in frame from base 1.